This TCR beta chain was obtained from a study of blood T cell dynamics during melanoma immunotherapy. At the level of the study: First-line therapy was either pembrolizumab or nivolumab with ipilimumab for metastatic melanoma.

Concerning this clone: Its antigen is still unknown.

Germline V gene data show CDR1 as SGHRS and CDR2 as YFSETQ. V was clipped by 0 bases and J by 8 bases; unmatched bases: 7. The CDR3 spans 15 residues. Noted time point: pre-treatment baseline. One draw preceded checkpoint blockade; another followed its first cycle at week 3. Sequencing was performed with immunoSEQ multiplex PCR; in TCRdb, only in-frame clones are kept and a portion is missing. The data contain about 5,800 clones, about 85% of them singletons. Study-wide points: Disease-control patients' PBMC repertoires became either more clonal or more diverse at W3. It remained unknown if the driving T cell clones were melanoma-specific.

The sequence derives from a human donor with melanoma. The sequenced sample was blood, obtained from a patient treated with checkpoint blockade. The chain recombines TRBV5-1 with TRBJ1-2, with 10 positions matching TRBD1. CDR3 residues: CASSLAMGQGYGYTF. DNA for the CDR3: TGCGCCAGCAGCTTGGCGATGGGACAGGGGTACGGCTACACCTTC.